The 23 T cell receptor beta chains below come from one sample, sequenced in a study of early T cells in non-severe SARS-CoV-2 infection. TCRdb redid the calling of the 5' RACE reads with MiXCR, one entry per CDR3 protein. The sample holds about 80,000 distinct CDR3 sequences, around 12% seen once. Input material: whole blood. These receptors originate from an adult who was a healthcare worker with PCR-confirmed SARS-CoV-2 infection or an uninfected control (not recorded which).

This clonotype was detected only a few times. The rearrangement joins TRBV10-3 to TRBJ2-1; 13 bases map to TRBD2. The V segment lost 10 bases and the J segment 12 bases; nucleotides outside the gene matches: 6. The CDR3 runs to 12 residues. Germline lookup yields CDR1 ENHRY and CDR2 SYGVKD. The CDR3 DNA follows: TGTGCCACCGGACTAGCGGGAGATTCGCAGTTCTTC. Residues: CATGLAGDSQFF.

This chain uses TRBV28 with TRBJ1-5, with 7 bases fitting TRBD1. V shed 5 bases and J 7 bases; nucleotides not matched to a gene: 11. Germline assignment: CDR1 MDHEN and CDR2 SYDVKM. CDR3 length: 15 residues. This CDR3 reads CASSSPGGSNQPQHF. The DNA of the CDR3 is TGTGCCAGCAGTAGCCCAGGGGGTTCGAACCAGCCCCAGCATTTT. Full variable domain (rest looked up from reference TRBV28 and TRBJ1-5): DVKVTQSSRYLVKRTGEKVFLECVQDMDHENMFWYRQDPGLGLRLIYFSYDVKMKEKGDIPEGYSVSREKKERFSLILESASTNQTSMYLCASSSPGGSNQPQHFGDGTRLSIL.

The chain recombines TRBV12-3 or TRBV12-4 with TRBJ1-5; D not certain. V was clipped by 4 bases and J by 7 bases, with 8 bases between them. The CDR3 covers 12 residues. The CDR3 region is CASSYSLQPQHF. In nucleotides, the CDR3 is TGTGCCAGCAGTTACAGTCTACAGCCCCAGCATTTT.

This clonotype occurred once. The CDR3 region has the DNA TGTGCCAGCAGTTCCCGACTAGCGGGAGGCCCGTCCACAGATACGCAGTATTTT. Translated, it gives CASSSRLAGGPSTDTQYF. This chain uses TRBV28 with TRBJ2-3, with TRBD2 matching over 13 bases. CDR1 MDHEN and CDR2 SYDVKM come from the germline V gene. CDR3 size: 18 residues. Trimming at V came to 4 bases and at J to 2 bases, leaving 9 bases not matched to a gene.

This clonotype was counted a few times. The CDR3 nucleotides read TGTGCCAGCAGCCCGAGGGGAGCGGGACCCCAAGAGACCCAGTACTTC. It translates to CASSPRGAGPQETQYF. The chain combines TRBV7-3 with TRBJ2-5; 7 bases are a match to TRBD2. The CDR3 is 16 amino acids. Losses at the gene ends were 5 bases for V and 1 base for J; bases not matched to a gene: 10. Germline values: CDR1 SGHTA, CDR2 FQGTGA. Filled out from reference TRBV7-3 and TRBJ2-5, the complete variable domain reads GAGVSQTPSNKVTEKGKYVELRCDPISGHTALYWYRQSLGQGPEFLIYFQGTGAADDSGLPNDRFFAVRPEGSVSTLKIQRTERGDSAVYLCASSPRGAGPQETQYFGPGTRLLVL.

This clonotype was observed a few times. V usage is TRBV2 and J usage is TRBJ1-5; 7 bases are shared with TRBD1. J gave up 7 bases and V 8 bases, and 8 bases lay outside the gene matches. The CDR3 extends over 13 amino acids. Germline V lookup: CDR1 SNHLY, CDR2 FYNNEI. CDR3 bases: TGTGCCAGCGATCAGGGGGTACGGCAGCCCCAGCATTTT. As protein: CASDQGVRQPQHF.

The chain has TRBV3-1 and TRBJ2-3; D might be TRBD1 or TRBD2, each matching 5 bases. This CDR3 is built from 11 residues. Trimming took off 1 base at V and 12 bases at J, with 8 bases between the two ends. CDR1 is LGHDT, CDR2 YNNKEL, per germline (reference sequence). The CDR3 DNA follows: TGTGCCAGCAGCCAAGGGGACCCCCAGTATTTT. It is translated as CASSQGDPQYF.

This clonotype was recorded many times. The chain has TRBV10-2 and TRBJ2-3, with 7 positions matching TRBD2. The CDR3 has 15 residues. With V trimmed by 10 bases and J by 0 bases, 10 bases remained unmatched. CDR1 is WSHSY and CDR2 is SAAADI in the germline V gene. CDR3 nucleotide sequence: TGCGCCACCCGGGATAGCGGGCTGAGCACAGATACGCAGTATTTT. It yields the protein CATRDSGLSTDTQYF.

This clonotype was seen many times. V is TRBV27 and J is TRBJ2-3; D may be TRBD1 (6 bases). Germline CDR1 and CDR2: MNHEY and SMNVEV (reference sequence). The CDR3 extends over 14 amino acids. V was shortened by 3 bases and J by 5 bases, with 12 bases between the two germline ends. CDR3 bases: TGTGCCAGCAGTTTTACAGGGAGAATAGATACGCAGTATTTT. Its protein product is CASSFTGRIDTQYF.

This clonotype appeared once. The CDR3 carries no conserved terminal phenylalanine or tryptophan, so it likely arises from a read error. This sequence joins TRBV29-1 and TRBJ2-5; D may be TRBD2 (6 bases). V was cut by 4 bases and J by 4 bases, with 10 bases left in between. From germline, CDR1 is SQVTM and CDR2 ANQGSEA. This CDR3 is built from 12 residues. CDR3 DNA sequence: TGCAGCGTTGGACACGGGAGAGAGACCCAGTACCTC. It codes for CSVGHGRETQYL.

The chain uses TRBV29-1 and TRBJ2-7, with D perhaps TRBD1 (6 bases). The V end lost 7 bases, the J end lost 6 bases, and 16 bases lay between the germline ends. CDR3 length equals 12 residues. In germline, CDR1 is SQVTM, CDR2 ANQGSEA. This CDR3 reads CSAIATGLEQYF. CDR3 nucleotides: TGCAGCGCGATCGCCACAGGGCTCGAGCAGTACTTC.

This clonotype was seen a handful of times. This chain uses TRBV7-3 with TRBJ2-2; weak D call: TRBD1 (6 bases). The CDR3 sequence is 13 residues long. Trimming removed 5 bases at V and 7 bases at J, with 11 bases between. Germline values: CDR1 SGHTA, CDR2 FQGTGA. The CDR3 region has the DNA TGTGCCAGCAGCATTACAGGGTACGGGGAGCTGTTTTTT. It encodes CASSITGYGELFF.

The chain uses TRBV19 and TRBJ2-7; 8 nucleotides match TRBD2. The V gene end was trimmed by 6 bases and the J gene end by 0 bases; junction bases not matched to a gene: 7. CDR1 and CDR2 (germline): LNHDA, SQIVND (reference sequence). This CDR3 comprises 15 residues. CDR3 region: CASSPVSGTSYEQYF. In nucleotides, the CDR3 is TGTGCCAGTAGCCCAGTTAGCGGGACCTCCTACGAGCAGTACTTC.

V and J are TRBV12-3 or TRBV12-4 and TRBJ2-2; 10 bases fit TRBD1. The CDR3 is 15 residues long. V shed 3 bases and J 4 bases; nucleotides not matched to a gene: 2. The CDR3, as DNA: TGTGCCAGCAGTTTCCGACAGGGGGCCACCGGGGAGCTGTTTTTT. Amino acid sequence: CASSFRQGATGELFF.

V and J are TRBV5-1 and TRBJ2-1; the match to TRBD2 covers 16 bases. This CDR3 is built from 15 residues. Germline trimming cut 4 bases from V and 9 bases from J; bases unmatched to any gene: 4. Germline values: CDR1 SGHRS, CDR2 YFSETQ. This CDR3 is CASSPGLAGGPEQFF. The DNA for the CDR3 is TGCGCCAGCAGCCCGGGACTAGCGGGAGGGCCTGAGCAGTTCTTC. The full variable domain, completed using reference TRBV5-1 and TRBJ2-1, is KAGVTQTPRYLIKTRGQQVTLSCSPISGHRSVSWYQQTPGQGLQFLFEYFSETQRNKGNFPGRFSGRQFSNSRSEMNVSTLELGDSALYLCASSPGLAGGPEQFFGPGTRLTVL.

This clonotype turned up a few times. The rearrangement uses TRBV20-1 and TRBJ2-7, with a weak D call TRBD1 (6 bases). The CDR3 extends over 13 amino acids. Germline lookup yields CDR1 DFQATT and CDR2 SNEGSKA (reference sequence). V gave up 4 bases and J gave up 2 bases, with 12 bases separating them. The CDR3 nucleotides are TGCAGTGCTACCGGGACACCCGCCTACGAGCAGTACTTC. Residues: CSATGTPAYEQYF.

This clonotype has more than one count but fewer than ten. The J gene is TRBJ2-1, the V gene TRBV5-1, with D hard to call. Germline-derived CDR1 and CDR2 are SGHRS and YFSETQ. The V and J ends lost 2 bases and 5 bases respectively, with 20 bases between them. CDR3 length: 17 residues. The CDR3 nucleotides are TGCGCCAGCAGCTTTGACCCCAACCCACCCGATGACAATGAGCAGTTCTTC. Its translation: CASSFDPNPPDDNEQFF.

The rearrangement uses TRBV12-3 or TRBV12-4 and TRBJ2-3, with TRBD2 identical over 13 bases. The CDR3 totals 16 residues. The J segment lost 6 bases and the V segment lost 7 bases, leaving 10 bases of the junction unmatched. The CDR3: CASILWGTSGVDTQYF. In DNA form, the CDR3 reads TGTGCCAGCATCCTGTGGGGGACTAGCGGGGTGGATACGCAGTATTTT.

This clonotype was detected only a few times. The CDR3 here is CASSQDQGGGTDTQYF. The CDR3 region has the DNA TGTGCCAGCAGCCAAGATCAGGGAGGTGGCACAGATACGCAGTATTTT. The genes are TRBV4-2 and TRBJ2-3; D is possibly TRBD2 (6 bases). Germline V gene data show CDR1 as LGHNA and CDR2 as YNFKEQ. This CDR3 contains 16 residues. V lost 0 bases and J 1 base, leaving 11 bases between the germline ends.

The rearrangement uses TRBV2 and TRBJ2-3; D gene unclear. Germline lookup yields CDR1 SNHLY and CDR2 FYNNEI. This CDR3 has 13 amino acids. V was trimmed by 4 bases and J by 7 bases, leaving 12 bases between them. The CDR3: CASSVAVGNTQYF. The DNA of the CDR3 is TGTGCCAGCAGTGTGGCCGTGGGGAATACGCAGTATTTT.

In DNA form, the CDR3 reads TGCGCCAGCAGCCAAGGGACAGGGGGTTTCTATGAGCAGTTCTTC. Encoded protein: CASSQGTGGFYEQFF. This chain uses TRBV4-1 with TRBJ2-1; 10 bases fit TRBD1. V shed 1 base and J 8 bases; nucleotides not matched to a gene: 5. The CDR3 is made up of 15 amino acids. Germline V gene sequence: CDR1 MGHRA, CDR2 YSYEKL.

This clonotype was counted a few times. The V call is TRBV12-3 or TRBV12-4, the J call TRBJ1-4; TRBD1 matches 7 bases. This CDR3 region has 15 residues. Trimming cost V 1 base and J 8 bases; bases outside gene matches: 7. The CDR3 spells CASSLVDREKEKLFF. The CDR3 DNA reads TGTGCCAGCAGTTTAGTAGACAGGGAGAAAGAAAAACTGTTTTTT.

The table lists this clonotype with a few counts. This chain links TRBV25-1 with TRBJ2-1, with 7 bases fitting TRBD2. There are 15 residues in the CDR3. V lost 7 bases, J lost 5 bases, and 11 bases stayed unmatched. CDR1 and CDR2 (germline): MGHDK, SYGVNS. The CDR3 nucleotides read TGTGCCAGCATCCTAGGGGCGGGAGAAGACAATGAGCAGTTCTTC. It is translated as CASILGAGEDNEQFF.